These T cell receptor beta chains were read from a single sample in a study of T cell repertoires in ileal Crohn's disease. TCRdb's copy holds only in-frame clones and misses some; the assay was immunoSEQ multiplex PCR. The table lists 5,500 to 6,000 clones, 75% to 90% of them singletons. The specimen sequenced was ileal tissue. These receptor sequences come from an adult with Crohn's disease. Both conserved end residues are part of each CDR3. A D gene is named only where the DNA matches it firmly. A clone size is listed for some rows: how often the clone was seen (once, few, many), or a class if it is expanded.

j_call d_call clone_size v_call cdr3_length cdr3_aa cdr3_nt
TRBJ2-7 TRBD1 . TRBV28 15 CASSSPRTGGNEQYF TGTGCCAGCAGTTCCCCTCGCACAGGGGGCAACGAGCAGTACTTC
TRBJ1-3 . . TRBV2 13 CASHEGWGNTIYF TGTGCCAGCCATGAAGGGTGGGGAAACACCATATATTTT
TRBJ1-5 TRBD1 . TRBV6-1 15 CASSEAGDRYQPQHF TGTGCCAGCAGTGAAGCTGGGGACAGATATCAGCCCCAGCATTTT
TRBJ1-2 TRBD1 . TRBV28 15 CASSLRQGDNYGYTF TGTGCCAGCAGCCTCCGACAGGGGGATAACTATGGCTACACCTTC
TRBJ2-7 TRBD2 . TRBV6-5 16 CASSWGLAGGSYEQYF TGTGCCAGCAGTTGGGGTCTGGCGGGGGGCTCCTACGAGCAGTACTTC
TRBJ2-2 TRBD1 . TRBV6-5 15 CASRVSQTGAGELFF TGTGCCAGCAGAGTATCTCAGACAGGGGCCGGGGAGCTGTTTTTT
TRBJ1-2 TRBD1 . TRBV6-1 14 CASSRGRQGAGYTF TGTGCCAGCAGTAGAGGGCGACAGGGGGCTGGCTACACCTTC
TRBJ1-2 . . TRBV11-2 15 CASSLNRDNNYGYTF TGTGCCAGCAGCTTAAACCGGGACAACAACTATGGCTACACCTTC
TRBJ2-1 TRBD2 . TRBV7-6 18 CASSLGLAGGSSYNEQFF TGTGCCAGCAGCTTGGGACTAGCGGGAGGGAGCTCCTACAATGAGCAGTTCTTC
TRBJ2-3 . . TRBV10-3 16 CAISESRSQGGDTQYF TGTGCCATCAGTGAGTCAAGATCCCAAGGGGGAGATACGCAGTATTTT
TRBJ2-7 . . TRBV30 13 CAWRKGGYYEQYF TGTGCCTGGAGAAAAGGGGGATACTACGAGCAGTACTTC
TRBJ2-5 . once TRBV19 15 CASSRGLSTQETQYF TGTGCCAGTAGCCGGGGACTTTCTACCCAAGAGACCCAGTACTTC
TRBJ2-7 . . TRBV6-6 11 CASSYSVEQYF TGTGCCAGCAGTTACTCGGTTGAGCAGTACTTC
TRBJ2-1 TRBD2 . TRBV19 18 CASSIGLAGGRVYNEQFF TGTGCCAGTAGTATCGGACTAGCGGGAGGCCGTGTGTACAATGAGCAGTTCTTC
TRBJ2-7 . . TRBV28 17 CASSASSGTRKPYEQYF TGTGCCAGCAGTGCGTCATCCGGGACTCGAAAGCCCTACGAGCAGTACTTC
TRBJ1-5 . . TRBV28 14 CASSLSPQQEPQHF TGTGCCAGCAGTTTATCCCCCCAGCAAGAGCCCCAGCATTTT
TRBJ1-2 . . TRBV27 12 CASSMGRSGYTF TGTGCCAGCAGTATGGGACGATCTGGCTACACCTTC
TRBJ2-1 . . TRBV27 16 CASRPGVGKTNNEQFF TGTGCCAGCCGACCCGGGGTGGGGAAAACTAACAATGAGCAGTTCTTC
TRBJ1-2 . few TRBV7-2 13 CASSLVGEGGYTF TGTGCCAGCAGCTTAGTGGGGGAAGGAGGCTACACCTTC
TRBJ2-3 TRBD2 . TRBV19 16 CASSIQSGGLTDTQYF TGTGCCAGTAGTATACAGAGCGGGGGGTTGACAGATACGCAGTATTTT
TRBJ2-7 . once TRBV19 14 CASRGSARGYEQYF TGTGCCAGTAGAGGATCCGCTAGAGGCTACGAGCAGTACTTC
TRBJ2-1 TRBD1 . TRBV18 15 CASSPRDRGANEQFF TGTGCCAGCTCACCCCGGGACAGGGGGGCCAATGAGCAGTTCTTC
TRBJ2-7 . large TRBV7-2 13 CASSLVVPYEQYF TGTGCCAGCAGCTTGGTTGTTCCCTACGAGCAGTACTTC
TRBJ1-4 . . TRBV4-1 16 CASSQDLWGTNEKLFF TGCGCCAGCAGCCAAGACCTTTGGGGAACTAATGAAAAACTGTTTTTT
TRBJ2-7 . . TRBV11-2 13 CASSLEVWGEQYF TGTGCCAGCAGCTTAGAGGTTTGGGGGGAGCAGTACTTC
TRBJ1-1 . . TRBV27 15 CASSHRTALNTEAFF TGTGCCAGCAGTCACCGGACCGCCCTGAACACTGAAGCTTTCTTT
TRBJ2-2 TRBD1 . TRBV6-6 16 CASSLSGTGNTGELFF TGTGCCAGCAGTCTATCCGGGACAGGGAACACCGGGGAGCTGTTTTTT
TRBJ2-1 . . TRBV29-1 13 CSVYPGVYNEQFF TGCAGCGTTTATCCCGGGGTCTACAATGAGCAGTTCTTC
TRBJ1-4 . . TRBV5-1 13 CASRGSPNEKLFF TGCGCCAGCAGAGGCAGCCCTAATGAAAAACTGTTTTTT
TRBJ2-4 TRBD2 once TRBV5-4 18 CASSLVSGGAKAKNIQYF TGTGCCAGCAGCTTGGTTAGCGGGGGGGCGAAAGCCAAAAACATTCAGTACTTC
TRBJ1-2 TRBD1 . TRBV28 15 CASSQTLGQVYGYTF TGTGCCAGCAGCCAAACTTTGGGACAGGTCTATGGCTACACCTTC
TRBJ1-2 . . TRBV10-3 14 CAIRVQGFRYGYTF TGTGCCATCAGAGTACAGGGTTTTCGCTATGGCTACACCTTC
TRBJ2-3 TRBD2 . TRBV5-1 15 CASRYLAGSTDTQYF TGCGCCAGCAGATATCTAGCGGGCAGCACAGATACGCAGTATTTT
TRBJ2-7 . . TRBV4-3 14 CASSQSPEYYEQYF TGCGCCAGCAGCCAATCGCCAGAATACTACGAGCAGTACTTC
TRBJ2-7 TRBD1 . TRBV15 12 CATSGDSNEQYF TGTGCCACCAGCGGGGACAGTAACGAGCAGTACTTC
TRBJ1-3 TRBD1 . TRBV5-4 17 CASSFFGTGKSGNTIYF TGTGCCAGCAGCTTCTTCGGGACAGGAAAGTCTGGAAACACCATATATTTT
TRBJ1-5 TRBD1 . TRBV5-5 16 CASSLGTGGGNQPQHF TGTGCCAGCAGCTTGGGTACAGGGGGCGGCAATCAGCCCCAGCATTTT
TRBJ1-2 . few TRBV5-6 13 CASSLAGDYGYTF TGTGCCAGCAGCTTGGCGGGGGACTATGGCTACACCTTC
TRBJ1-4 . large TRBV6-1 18 CASSGRGDAGRRDEKLFF TGTGCCAGCAGTGGGAGGGGGGATGCAGGGAGGAGGGACGAAAAACTGTTTTTT
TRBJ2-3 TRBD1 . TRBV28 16 CASSFSGTGGADTQYF TGTGCCAGCAGTTTCTCCGGGACAGGGGGCGCGGATACGCAGTATTTT
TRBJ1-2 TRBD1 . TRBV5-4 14 CASSAGQQNYGYTF TGTGCCAGCAGCGCGGGACAGCAGAACTATGGCTACACCTTC